Listed here are 5 T cell receptor beta chains from one sample, sequenced in a study of cytomegalovirus exposure and HLA in healthy donors. 13 Jbeta primers and 60 Vbeta primers were used for the PCR. The protocol was immunoSEQ multiplex PCR, while the TCRdb copy is restricted to in-frame clones and leaves out a portion. The profile covers under 150,000 clones, with about four fifths appearing a single time and roughly 1.6% taken by the ten largest. The sequenced sample consisted of PBMCs. The receptors derive from a woman aged 18-29 years in good health and CMV-seronegative.

The chain carries TRBV6-1 and TRBJ1-1; D might be TRBD1 (5 bases). V dropped 6 bases and J dropped 5 bases, with 16 bases sitting between them. The V gene's germline CDR1 is MNHNS and CDR2 SASEGT. The CDR3 is 14 amino acids. As DNA, the CDR3 is TGTGCCAGCAGGCGGGGGGGGTTGGAAACTGAAGCTTTCTTT. Translating gives CASRRGGLETEAFF.

The V gene is TRBV28, the J gene TRBJ1-1; the D gene is possibly TRBD1 (6 bases). Germline-derived CDR1 and CDR2 are MDHEN and SYDVKM. This CDR3 region has 15 residues. The V end lost 4 bases, the J end lost 8 bases, and 20 bases lay between the germline ends. CDR3 sequence (DNA): TGTGCCAGCAGTTCCTTAGGACAGATGGCAGGGGAAGCTTTCTTT. Its protein product is CASSSLGQMAGEAFF.

The V and J genes are TRBV5-4 and TRBJ1-3, with TRBD1 matching 7 bases. V lost 2 bases to trimming and J lost 2 bases; unmatched junction nucleotides: 10. The CDR3 runs to 17 residues. CDR1 and CDR2 from the germline V gene are SGHNT and YYREEE (reference sequence). CDR3 protein: CASSLGGRGDPGNTIYF. In DNA form, the CDR3 reads TGTGCCAGCAGCTTAGGAGGCAGGGGGGACCCTGGAAACACCATATATTTT.

This clone was found a few times. The V call is TRBV7-2, the J call TRBJ1-5; D is unresolved. Trimming removed 5 bases at V and 7 bases at J, with 12 bases between. Germline assignment: CDR1 SGHTA and CDR2 FQGNSA. The CDR3 sequence is 13 residues long. In nucleotides, the CDR3 is TGTGCCAGCAGCCCAGAGGCGGGCCAGCCCCAGCATTTT. Translated, it gives CASSPEAGQPQHF.

The table lists this clone with a few counts. J is TRBJ2-1 and V is TRBV7-3; unclear D gene. Germline loops: CDR1 SGHTA, CDR2 FQGTGA. CDR3 length: 11 residues. The germline V and J ends were trimmed by 4 bases and 7 bases, with 5 bases remaining between them. The CDR3 reads CASSSGNEQFF. The CDR3 coding sequence is TGTGCCAGCAGCTCCGGGAATGAGCAGTTCTTC.